The rows below give T cell receptor beta chains drawn from one sample of a study of blood T cell repertoires in COVID-19. Sequencing was performed with immunoSEQ multiplex PCR; in TCRdb, only in-frame clones are kept and a portion is missing. Of about 150,000 clones in the sample, around 84% are singletons; the top ten hold 2% to 3%. Sequenced sample: peripheral blood. These receptors were collected from a woman older than 75 with COVID-19, enrolled during active disease. Each CDR3 is given with its conserved first and last residue. Fields, in order: J gene, D gene, V gene, clone size, CDR3 protein, CDR3 DNA. The D gene is left open where the match is weak. Expanded clones get a size class; other rows say once, few or many, or leave the size out.

j_call: TRBJ1-1
d_call: -
v_call: TRBV11-3
clone_size: -
cdr3_aa: CASSTSTGMGTEAFF
cdr3_nt: TGTGCCAGCAGCACTTCAACAGGGATGGGCACTGAAGCTTTCTTT

j_call: TRBJ2-7
d_call: -
v_call: TRBV5-8
clone_size: -
cdr3_aa: CASSLSTAEQYF
cdr3_nt: TGTGCCAGCAGCTTGAGCACAGCTGAGCAGTACTTC

j_call: TRBJ1-5
d_call: -
v_call: TRBV19
clone_size: -
cdr3_aa: CASQPQFSDQPQHF
cdr3_nt: TGTGCCTCACAGCCGCAGTTTAGCGATCAGCCCCAGCATTTT

j_call: TRBJ1-2
d_call: -
v_call: TRBV7-9
clone_size: -
cdr3_aa: CASSLPIRSYGYTF
cdr3_nt: TGTGCCAGCAGCTTACCCATTAGGAGCTATGGCTACACCTTC

j_call: TRBJ1-5
d_call: TRBD1
v_call: TRBV2
clone_size: -
cdr3_aa: CASSGSGTGSNQPQHF
cdr3_nt: TGTGCCAGCAGTGGTTCCGGGACAGGTAGCAATCAGCCCCAGCATTTT

j_call: TRBJ1-5
d_call: -
v_call: TRBV6-5
clone_size: once
cdr3_aa: CASSTKFGGQPQHF
cdr3_nt: TGTGCCAGCAGCACGAAGTTCGGGGGGCAGCCCCAGCATTTT

j_call: TRBJ2-7
d_call: TRBD1
v_call: TRBV19
clone_size: once
cdr3_aa: CATAKTGQGTGEQYF
cdr3_nt: TGTGCCACCGCGAAGACCGGACAGGGCACGGGCGAGCAGTACTTC

j_call: TRBJ2-5
d_call: -
v_call: TRBV11-2
clone_size: -
cdr3_aa: CASSRRIWERGPQETQYF
cdr3_nt: TGTGCCAGCAGCCGTCGAATTTGGGAGCGAGGCCCCCAAGAGACCCAGTACTTC

j_call: TRBJ1-1
d_call: -
v_call: TRBV7-6
clone_size: -
cdr3_aa: CASSPRTANTEAFF
cdr3_nt: TGTGCCAGCAGCCCAAGGACAGCAAATACTGAAGCTTTCTTT

j_call: TRBJ2-1
d_call: TRBD2
v_call: TRBV29-1
clone_size: -
cdr3_aa: CSVEELAGNEQFF
cdr3_nt: TGCAGCGTTGAAGAGTTAGCGGGCAATGAGCAGTTCTTC

j_call: TRBJ2-7
d_call: -
v_call: TRBV21-1
clone_size: -
cdr3_aa: CASSTDIGGTSGRVYEQYF
cdr3_nt: TGTGCCAGCAGCACCGACATAGGGGGGACTAGCGGGAGAGTCTACGAGCAGTACTTC

j_call: TRBJ2-7
d_call: TRBD2
v_call: TRBV6-5
clone_size: -
cdr3_aa: CASSQGLFYEQYF
cdr3_nt: TGTGCCAGCAGCCAGGGACTATTTTACGAGCAGTACTTC

j_call: TRBJ2-3
d_call: TRBD2
v_call: TRBV6-5
clone_size: -
cdr3_aa: CASKTSGSIDTQYF
cdr3_nt: TGTGCCAGCAAGACTAGCGGGAGTATAGATACGCAGTATTTT

j_call: TRBJ1-4
d_call: -
v_call: TRBV9
clone_size: -
cdr3_aa: CASSSQGWGNEKLFF
cdr3_nt: TGTGCCAGCAGCTCACAGGGTTGGGGTAATGAAAAACTGTTTTTT

j_call: TRBJ2-1
d_call: TRBD2
v_call: TRBV19
clone_size: -
cdr3_aa: CASSPTSGTMGPGNEQFF
cdr3_nt: TGTGCCAGTAGCCCGACTAGCGGTACTATGGGCCCCGGGAATGAGCAGTTCTTC

j_call: TRBJ2-7
d_call: -
v_call: TRBV28
clone_size: -
cdr3_aa: CASLGGRSYEQYF
cdr3_nt: TGTGCCAGTCTTGGAGGTAGATCCTACGAGCAGTACTTC

j_call: TRBJ2-1
d_call: TRBD2
v_call: TRBV11-2
clone_size: -
cdr3_aa: CASSSAGGLEQFF
cdr3_nt: TGTGCCAGCAGCTCAGCGGGAGGGCTCGAGCAGTTCTTC

j_call: TRBJ2-3
d_call: TRBD1
v_call: TRBV5-1
clone_size: -
cdr3_aa: CASSWGQGPGDTQYF
cdr3_nt: TGCGCCAGCAGCTGGGGACAGGGCCCGGGAGATACGCAGTATTTT

j_call: TRBJ1-4
d_call: -
v_call: TRBV6-5
clone_size: -
cdr3_aa: CASQADSATNEKLFF
cdr3_nt: TGTGCCAGCCAAGCGGACAGTGCAACTAATGAAAAACTGTTTTTT

j_call: TRBJ1-5
d_call: TRBD1
v_call: TRBV6-6
clone_size: few
cdr3_aa: CASSQQGVQPQHF
cdr3_nt: TGTGCCAGCAGCCAACAGGGGGTTCAGCCCCAGCATTTT

j_call: TRBJ2-7
d_call: TRBD1
v_call: TRBV7-2
clone_size: -
cdr3_aa: CASSSPGQPYEQYF
cdr3_nt: TGTGCCAGCAGCTCCCCGGGACAGCCTTACGAGCAGTACTTC

j_call: TRBJ1-1
d_call: -
v_call: TRBV19
clone_size: -
cdr3_aa: CASSAPTVNTEAFF
cdr3_nt: TGTGCCAGTAGTGCTCCAACAGTGAACACTGAAGCTTTCTTT

j_call: TRBJ2-7
d_call: -
v_call: TRBV14
clone_size: -
cdr3_aa: CASSPYGIGDEQYF
cdr3_nt: TGTGCCAGCAGCCCCTACGGGATCGGGGACGAGCAGTACTTC

j_call: TRBJ2-3
d_call: -
v_call: TRBV5-4
clone_size: -
cdr3_aa: CASSNTTDTQYF
cdr3_nt: TGTGCCAGCAGCAATACTACAGATACGCAGTATTTT

j_call: TRBJ1-2
d_call: -
v_call: TRBV2
clone_size: few
cdr3_aa: CASSVNRDKGYTF
cdr3_nt: TGTGCCAGCAGTGTTAACAGGGACAAAGGCTACACCTTC

j_call: TRBJ2-7
d_call: TRBD2
v_call: TRBV9
clone_size: -
cdr3_aa: CASSPGLAGELYYEQYF
cdr3_nt: TGTGCCAGCAGCCCAGGACTAGCGGGAGAACTTTACTACGAGCAGTACTTC

j_call: TRBJ2-5
d_call: -
v_call: TRBV12-3/TRBV12-4
clone_size: -
cdr3_aa: CASGQVQETQYF
cdr3_nt: TGTGCCAGCGGGCAAGTCCAAGAGACCCAGTACTTC

j_call: TRBJ1-2
d_call: -
v_call: TRBV28
clone_size: -
cdr3_aa: CASSSPGGNYGYTF
cdr3_nt: TGTGCCAGCAGTTCCCCGGGAGGGAACTATGGCTACACCTTC

j_call: TRBJ1-2
d_call: TRBD1
v_call: TRBV5-6
clone_size: once
cdr3_aa: CASSLVDRDSYGYTF
cdr3_nt: TGTGCCAGCAGCCTTGTGGACAGGGATTCCTATGGCTACACCTTC

j_call: TRBJ1-5
d_call: -
v_call: TRBV6-5
clone_size: -
cdr3_aa: CASSYSANNQPQHF
cdr3_nt: TGTGCCAGCAGTTACTCTGCGAACAATCAGCCCCAGCATTTT

j_call: TRBJ2-7
d_call: -
v_call: TRBV6-5
clone_size: once
cdr3_aa: CASSTEPGQRYEQYF
cdr3_nt: TGTGCCAGCAGTACCGAACCAGGACAGCGGTACGAGCAGTACTTC

j_call: TRBJ2-1
d_call: TRBD2
v_call: TRBV6-5
clone_size: -
cdr3_aa: CASSSGGAGEQFF
cdr3_nt: TGTGCCAGCAGTTCCGGGGGGGCGGGTGAGCAGTTCTTC

j_call: TRBJ2-1
d_call: -
v_call: TRBV29-1
clone_size: -
cdr3_aa: CSVVSGAQYNEQFF
cdr3_nt: TGCAGCGTTGTTTCGGGAGCACAGTACAATGAGCAGTTCTTC

j_call: TRBJ2-1
d_call: -
v_call: TRBV12-3/TRBV12-4
clone_size: -
cdr3_aa: CASSRLINEQFF
cdr3_nt: TGTGCCAGCAGCCGACTGATCAATGAGCAGTTCTTC

j_call: TRBJ2-7
d_call: -
v_call: TRBV6-5
clone_size: -
cdr3_aa: CASSRPRDMGSEQYF
cdr3_nt: TGTGCCAGCAGTAGACCCCGGGACATGGGATCCGAGCAGTACTTC

j_call: TRBJ2-1
d_call: -
v_call: TRBV28
clone_size: -
cdr3_aa: CASSRGNEQFF
cdr3_nt: TGTGCCAGCAGCCGGGGAAATGAGCAGTTCTTC

j_call: TRBJ1-2
d_call: TRBD1
v_call: TRBV4-3
clone_size: -
cdr3_aa: CASSWTGLNYGYTF
cdr3_nt: TGCGCCAGCAGTTGGACAGGGTTAAACTATGGCTACACCTTC

j_call: TRBJ1-4
d_call: -
v_call: TRBV5-4
clone_size: -
cdr3_aa: CASSFRQAGTNEKLFF
cdr3_nt: TGTGCCAGCAGCTTTCGGCAGGCGGGCACTAATGAAAAACTGTTTTTT

j_call: TRBJ2-7
d_call: -
v_call: TRBV27
clone_size: -
cdr3_aa: CATTDLDAYEQYF
cdr3_nt: TGTGCCACAACGGACTTAGACGCCTACGAGCAGTACTTC

j_call: TRBJ2-1
d_call: TRBD2
v_call: TRBV7-9
clone_size: -
cdr3_aa: CASSLGLAVYNEQFF
cdr3_nt: TGTGCCAGCAGCTTAGGACTAGCGGTCTACAATGAGCAGTTCTTC

j_call: TRBJ2-1
d_call: -
v_call: TRBV28
clone_size: -
cdr3_aa: CASSPPTRSEQFF
cdr3_nt: TGTGCCAGCAGTCCCCCCACACGGAGTGAGCAGTTCTTC

j_call: TRBJ1-6
d_call: TRBD1
v_call: TRBV6-5
clone_size: once
cdr3_aa: CASRRDRDSPLHF
cdr3_nt: TGTGCCAGCAGGCGGGACAGGGATTCACCCCTCCACTTT

j_call: TRBJ1-6
d_call: -
v_call: TRBV12-3/TRBV12-4
clone_size: -
cdr3_aa: CASTLYPNSPLHF
cdr3_nt: TGTGCCAGCACCCTATATCCCAATTCACCCCTCCACTTT

j_call: TRBJ2-1
d_call: TRBD2
v_call: TRBV5-4
clone_size: -
cdr3_aa: CASSLESLAGGDEQFF
cdr3_nt: TGTGCCAGCAGCTTGGAAAGTCTAGCGGGGGGGGATGAGCAGTTCTTC

j_call: TRBJ2-1
d_call: TRBD2
v_call: TRBV9
clone_size: -
cdr3_aa: CASSATSGMRNEQFF
cdr3_nt: TGTGCCAGCAGCGCGACTAGCGGGATGAGGAATGAGCAGTTCTTC